Below are 23 T cell receptor beta chains sequenced from a single sample in a study of T cell responses to AZD1222 COVID-19 vaccine. Clones were read by immunoSEQ multiplex PCR, and TCRdb kept only the in-frame ones, dropping some. The sample holds 90,000 to 120,000 clones; roughly 89% are singletons and the top ten take about 20%. Source: peripheral blood, taken on day 0 of AZD1222 vaccination. These receptors were obtained from an adult in good health.

The gene calls are TRBV5-5 and TRBJ1-2; no clear D. The length of the CDR3 is 15 residues. CDR1 is SGHKS, CDR2 YYEKEE, per germline (reference sequence). Between the trimmed V and J ends, which lost 0 bases and 5 bases, there was a span of 14 bases. The CDR3 DNA reads TGTGCCAGCAGCTTGGCCGACGACGTGCGATATGGCTACACCTTC. This translates into CASSLADDVRYGYTF. The full variable domain, with the rest looked up from reference TRBV5-5 and TRBJ1-2, is DAGVTQSPTHLIKTRGQQVTLRCSPISGHKSVSWYQQVLGQGPQFIFQYYEKEERGRGNFPDRFSARQFPNYSSELNVNALLLGDSALYLCASSLADDVRYGYTFGSGTRLTVV.

The chain carries TRBV4-3 and TRBJ2-2, with D unresolved. This CDR3 region has 16 residues. The germline V and J ends were trimmed by 1 base and 6 bases, with 15 bases remaining between them. The germline V gene encodes CDR1 LGHNA and CDR2 YSLEER. The CDR3 region is CASSQGKILYAGELFF. The CDR3 nucleotides read TGCGCCAGCAGCCAAGGGAAAATCTTATACGCCGGGGAGCTGTTTTTT.

This clone was observed a handful of times. The V call is TRBV7-2, the J call TRBJ2-2; 8 bases are shared with TRBD2. Germline CDR1 and CDR2: SGHTA and FQGNSA. The junction had 6 bases not matched to a gene; V was cut back by 2 bases and J by 7 bases. This CDR3 contains 15 residues. The CDR3 sequence is CASSLHGGAVGELFF. The CDR3 DNA follows: TGTGCCAGCAGCTTACACGGGGGGGCGGTCGGGGAGCTGTTTTTT.

V is TRBV4-3 and J is TRBJ2-1; possibly TRBD2 for D (5 bases). CDR1 LGHNA and CDR2 YSLEER come from the germline V gene. The CDR3 has 16 amino acids. The V end was cut by 0 bases, the J end by 9 bases, with 18 bases between. The CDR3: CASSQDMGYGEGEQFF. The CDR3 nucleotides read TGCGCCAGCAGCCAAGATATGGGGTATGGTGAGGGTGAGCAGTTCTTC.

V is TRBV3-1 (or the pseudogene TRBV3-2) and J is TRBJ2-7; the match to TRBD2 covers 13 bases. The CDR3 spans 16 residues. The germline V gene encodes CDR1 LGHDT and CDR2 YNNKEL (reference sequence). Trimming cost V 4 bases and J 2 bases; bases outside gene matches: 5. CDR3 bases: TGTGCCAGCAGCCCCCCCACTAGCGGGGGGGCCTACGAGCAGTACTTC. Protein sequence: CASSPPTSGGAYEQYF.

This clone showed up just once. V is TRBV5-6 and J is TRBJ1-4; the D gene is possibly TRBD1 (5 bases). The CDR3 loop spans 15 amino acids. Trimming left V 3 bases short and J 1 base short, with 10 bases between. The germline V gene encodes CDR1 SGHDT and CDR2 YYEEEE. The CDR3 loop reads CASSSSGKTNEKLFF. The CDR3 DNA follows: TGTGCCAGCAGCTCTTCAGGGAAAACTAATGAAAAACTGTTTTTT.

CDR3 amino acids: CASSQDHRGAEQYF. The CDR3 DNA reads TGCGCCAGCAGCCAAGACCACCGGGGGGCAGAGCAGTACTTC. The chain has TRBV4-3 and TRBJ2-7; possibly TRBD2 for D (7 bases). The germline CDR1 and CDR2 sequences are LGHNA and YSLEER. This CDR3 spans 14 amino acids. V shed 0 bases and J shed 7 bases, with 13 bases lying between them.

The chain combines TRBV6-5 with TRBJ2-3; 7 bases fit TRBD2. Trimming at V came to 5 bases and at J to 4 bases, leaving 0 bases not matched to a gene. Germline V CDR1 and CDR2: MNHEY, SVGAGI. The CDR3 spans 12 residues. CDR3 region: CASSRGADTQYF. For the CDR3, the DNA is TGTGCCAGCAGTCGGGGGGCAGATACGCAGTATTTT.

V is TRBV7-2 and J is TRBJ1-2; TRBD1 is a possible D gene (5 bases). The CDR3 totals 13 residues. The V end lost 1 base, the J end lost 4 bases, and 7 bases lay between the germline ends. Per germline, CDR1 SGHTA and CDR2 FQGNSA. This chain's CDR3 is CASSLERGYGYTF. The CDR3 DNA reads as TGTGCCAGCAGCTTAGAAAGGGGCTATGGCTACACCTTC.

The genes are TRBV29-1 and TRBJ1-5; maybe TRBD1 (5 bases). Germline V gene sequence: CDR1 SQVTM, CDR2 ANQGSEA. V shed 1 base and J shed 0 bases, with 10 bases lying between them. There are 15 residues in the CDR3. The CDR3 loop is CSVEGTPYSNQPQHF. The CDR3 nucleotides read TGCAGCGTTGAAGGGACACCCTATAGCAATCAGCCCCAGCATTTT.

CDR3 in DNA: TGTGCCAGCACCCTAGCGGGGGGTGGAGTCGGGGAGCTGTTTTTT. Its protein is CASTLAGGGVGELFF. This rearrangement joins TRBV7-2 to TRBJ2-2; 11 nucleotides match TRBD2. Germline CDR1 SGHTA, CDR2 FQGNSA. The CDR3 loop spans 15 amino acids. V was clipped by 7 bases and J by 7 bases; unmatched bases: 8.

The count of this clone is one. The rearrangement uses TRBV6-5 and TRBJ1-1; no clear D. Germline lookup yields CDR1 MNHEY and CDR2 SVGAGI. The CDR3 length is 13 residues. Trimming stripped 10 bases from V and 4 bases from J, with 16 bases between. The CDR3 loop is CATQPGLGTEAFF. CDR3 nucleotide sequence: TGTGCCACCCAGCCCGGTTTGGGCACTGAAGCTTTCTTT.

The chain links TRBV6-2 or TRBV6-3 to TRBJ2-5; D unresolved. The CDR3 has 11 residues. Looked up from germline, CDR1 is MNHEY and CDR2 is SVGEGT. The V gene lost 4 bases and the J gene lost 5 bases, with 5 bases spanning the gap. CDR3 sequence: CASSSFETQYF. CDR3 coding DNA: TGTGCCAGCAGTTCCTTTGAGACCCAGTACTTC.

The rearrangement links TRBV3-1 (or the pseudogene TRBV3-2) to TRBJ2-7, with a tentative D call TRBD2 (5 bases). The V gene's germline CDR1 is LGHDT and CDR2 YNNKEL (reference sequence). V lost 1 base, J lost 1 base, and 8 bases lay in between. The CDR3 runs 14 residues. The CDR3 nucleotides are TGTGCCAGCAGCCAAGCCGCGGGTTCCTACGAGCAGTACTTC. Residues: CASSQAAGSYEQYF.

V gene TRBV5-5 combines with J gene TRBJ1-6, with a tentative D call TRBD1 (5 bases). This CDR3 has 15 amino acids. Trimming took 2 bases from V and 7 from J, leaving 13 bases between them. Germline CDR1 is SGHKS and CDR2 is YYEKEE (reference sequence). In DNA, the CDR3 is TGTGCCAGCAGCTTAGAGACAGTACCCAATTCACCCCTCCACTTT. This sequence encodes CASSLETVPNSPLHF.

The CDR3 coding sequence is TGTGCCAGCAGCAAGATAGGTCGCCCTACACACCCACAACAAACGACAAGAGATCAGCCCCAGCATTTT. Its protein is CASSKIGRPTHPQQTTRDQPQHF. The rearrangement joins TRBV21-1 to TRBJ1-5; the table gives TRBD1 as D, unverified against the DNA. TRBV21-1 is tagged as a pseudogene. The CDR3 has 23 residues.

The chain recombines TRBV7-9 with TRBJ2-2; perhaps TRBD2 as D (6 bases). CDR3 size: 13 residues. The germline V gene encodes CDR1 SEHNR and CDR2 FQNEAQ (reference sequence). Trimming removed 3 bases from V and 7 bases from J, with 9 bases in between. The DNA of the CDR3 is TGTGCCAGCAGCTTTGTAGCGGACGGGGAGCTGTTTTTT. Its protein product is CASSFVADGELFF. Together with reference TRBV7-9 and TRBJ2-2, the CDR3 gives the full variable domain: DTGVSQNPRHKITKRGQNVTFRCDPISEHNRLYWYRQTLGQGPEFLTYFQNEAQLEKSRLLSDRFSAERPKGSFSTLEIQRTEQGDSAMYLCASSFVADGELFFGEGSRLTVL.

The chain has TRBV3-1 (or the pseudogene TRBV3-2) and TRBJ1-6; a possible D gene is TRBD1 (5 bases). This CDR3 has 14 residues. Germline CDR1 is LGHDT and CDR2 is YNNKEL (reference sequence). Between the trimmed V and J ends, which lost 5 bases and 6 bases, there was a span of 11 bases. In nucleotides, the CDR3 is TGTGCCAGCAGCGTTTGGGGCGGTAATTCACCCCTCCACTTT. Amino acid sequence: CASSVWGGNSPLHF.

The chain uses TRBV4-2 and TRBJ1-6; D is uncertain. Germline-derived CDR1 and CDR2 are LGHNA and YNFKEQ. V lost 0 bases to trimming and J lost 7 bases, with 19 bases between them. The CDR3 has 18 amino acids. This CDR3 reads CASSQEISRGLLNSPLHF. CDR3 bases: TGTGCCAGCAGCCAAGAGATCAGTAGAGGACTGTTAAATTCACCCCTCCACTTT.

The genes are TRBV7-2 and TRBJ2-1; TRBD2 matches at 7 bases. The V gene end was trimmed by 1 base and the J gene end by 7 bases; junction bases not matched to a gene: 4. The CDR3 covers 14 residues. Looked up from germline, CDR1 is SGHTA and CDR2 is FQGNSA. CDR3: CASSLVGRGNEQFF. The CDR3 region has the DNA TGTGCCAGCAGCTTAGTAGGGCGGGGGAATGAGCAGTTCTTC.

The CDR3 here is CASRPPLAGALEQFF. The CDR3 DNA sequence: TGTGCCAGCAGGCCCCCCCTAGCGGGGGCGCTTGAGCAGTTCTTC. The chain joins TRBV6-5 to TRBJ2-1, with TRBD2 matching 10 bases. The CDR3 spans 15 residues. The germline CDR1 and CDR2 sequences are MNHEY and SVGAGI. V was pared by 6 bases and J by 9 bases, with 11 bases of the junction left unmatched.

V usage is TRBV18 and J usage is TRBJ1-2; 7 bases map to TRBD1. The J segment lost 0 bases and the V segment lost 3 bases, leaving 4 bases of the junction unmatched. The CDR3 is 15 amino acids. CDR1 and CDR2 from the germline V gene are KGHSH and LQKENI. The CDR3 loop is CASSPPGQTNYGYTF. CDR3 DNA sequence: TGTGCCAGCTCACCCCCGGGACAGACTAACTATGGCTACACCTTC. Complete variable domain (other parts from reference TRBV18 and TRBJ1-2): NAGVMQNPRHLVRRRGQEARLRCSPMKGHSHVYWYRQLPEEGLKFMVYLQKENIIDESGMPKERFSAEFPKEGPSILRIQQVVRGDSAAYFCASSPPGQTNYGYTFGSGTRLTVV.

The chain uses TRBV9 and TRBJ1-3, with D perhaps TRBD1 (5 bases). Trimming took off 2 bases at V and 0 bases at J, with 15 bases between the two ends. The CDR3 loop spans 17 amino acids. The germline V gene has CDR1 SGDLS and CDR2 YYNGEE. The CDR3 spells CASSVQGNPSSGNTIYF. The CDR3 DNA reads TGTGCCAGCAGCGTTCAGGGTAATCCTAGCTCTGGAAACACCATATATTTT.